The T cell receptor (beta chain) described here comes from a study of preoperative IRX-2 immunotherapy in early breast cancer. TCRdb's table, derived via immunoSEQ multiplex PCR, lists solely in-frame clones and lacks some. The table shows some 59,000 clones, with approximately 95% occurring only once. With 0 bases clipped from V and 4 bases from J, the junction kept 2 bases outside the gene matches. The length of the CDR3 is 15 residues. Germline CDR1 is SGHNT and CDR2 is YENEEA. Treatment described: preoperative locoregional IRX-2 cytokine immunotherapy. This sample was obtained from a patient treated with IRX-2 immunotherapy. The chain has TRBV11-3 and TRBJ2-2, with TRBD1 matching over 7 bases. This TCR was sampled from a human donor with breast cancer. CDR3 in amino acids: CASSLEGQTTGELFF. CDR3 nucleotide sequence: TGTGCCAGCAGCTTAGAGGGACAGACCACCGGGGAGCTGTTTTTT.